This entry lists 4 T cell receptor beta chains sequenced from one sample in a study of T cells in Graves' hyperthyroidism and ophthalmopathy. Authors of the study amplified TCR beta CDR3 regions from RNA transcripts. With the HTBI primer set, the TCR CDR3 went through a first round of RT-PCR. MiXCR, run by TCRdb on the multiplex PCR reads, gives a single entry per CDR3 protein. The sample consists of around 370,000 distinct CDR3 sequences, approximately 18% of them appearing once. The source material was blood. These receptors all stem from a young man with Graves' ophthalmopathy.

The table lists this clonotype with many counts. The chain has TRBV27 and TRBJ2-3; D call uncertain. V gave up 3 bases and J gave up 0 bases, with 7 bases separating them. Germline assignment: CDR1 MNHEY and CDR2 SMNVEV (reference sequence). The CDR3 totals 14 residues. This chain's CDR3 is CASSFGQSTDTQYF. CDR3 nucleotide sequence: TGTGCCAGCAGTTTTGGGCAGAGCACAGATACGCAGTATTTT.

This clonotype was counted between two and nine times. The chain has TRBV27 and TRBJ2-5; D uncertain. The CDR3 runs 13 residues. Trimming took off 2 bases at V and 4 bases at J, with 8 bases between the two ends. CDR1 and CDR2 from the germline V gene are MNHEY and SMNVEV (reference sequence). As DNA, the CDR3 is TGTGCCAGCAGTTTAGCGGCGAGAGAGACCCAGTACTTC. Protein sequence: CASSLAARETQYF.

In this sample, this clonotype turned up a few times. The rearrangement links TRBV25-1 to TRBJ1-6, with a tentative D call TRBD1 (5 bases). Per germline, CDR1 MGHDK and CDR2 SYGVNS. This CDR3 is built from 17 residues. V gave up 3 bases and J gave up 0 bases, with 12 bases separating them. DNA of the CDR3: TGTGCCAGCAGTGATCCCAGGGCAAGCTCCTATAATTCACCCCTCCACTTT. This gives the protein CASSDPRASSYNSPLHF. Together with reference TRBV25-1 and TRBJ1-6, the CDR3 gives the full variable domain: EADIYQTPRYLVIGTGKKITLECSQTMGHDKMYWYQQDPGMELHLIHYSYGVNSTEKGDLSSESTVSRIRTEHFPLTLESARPSHTSQYLCASSDPRASSYNSPLHFGNGTRLTVT.

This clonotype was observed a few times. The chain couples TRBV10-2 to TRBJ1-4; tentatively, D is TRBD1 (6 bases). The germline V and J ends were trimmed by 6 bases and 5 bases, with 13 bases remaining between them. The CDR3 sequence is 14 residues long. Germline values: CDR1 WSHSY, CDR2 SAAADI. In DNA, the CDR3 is TGCGCCAGCAGCGACCGGGACACCAATGAAAAACTGTTTTTT. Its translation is CASSDRDTNEKLFF.